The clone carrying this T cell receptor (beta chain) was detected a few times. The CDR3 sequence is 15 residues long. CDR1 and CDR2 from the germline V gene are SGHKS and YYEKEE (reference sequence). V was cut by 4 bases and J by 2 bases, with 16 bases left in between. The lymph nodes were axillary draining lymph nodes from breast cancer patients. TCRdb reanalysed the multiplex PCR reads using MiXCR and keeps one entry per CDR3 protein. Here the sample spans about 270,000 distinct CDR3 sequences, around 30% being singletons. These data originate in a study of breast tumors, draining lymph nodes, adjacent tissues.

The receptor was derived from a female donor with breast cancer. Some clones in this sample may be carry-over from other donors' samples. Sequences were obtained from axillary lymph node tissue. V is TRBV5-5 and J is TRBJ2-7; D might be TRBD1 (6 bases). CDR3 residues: CASSTRGTEAYEQYF. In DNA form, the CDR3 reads TGTGCCAGCAGCACCAGGGGAACGGAGGCCTACGAGCAGTACTTC.